These 30 T cell receptor beta chains were all obtained from the same sample, sequenced in a study of blood T cell repertoires in COVID-19. Clones were sequenced by immunoSEQ multiplex PCR, and TCRdb holds only the in-frame ones, with some missing. The sample records 180,000 or so clones, about 78% being singletons. The sequenced sample consisted of peripheral blood. The receptor set was obtained from a woman aged 45 to 65 with active or convalescent COVID-19.

V gene TRBV30 combines with J gene TRBJ1-1; 9 bases align to TRBD1. Germline-derived CDR1 and CDR2 are GTSNPN and SVGIG (reference sequence). The CDR3 sequence is 12 residues long. J was trimmed by 4 bases and V by 5 bases; bases with no gene match: 2. CDR3 in amino acids: CAWGTGPTEAFF. In DNA, the CDR3 is TGTGCCTGGGGGACAGGGCCCACTGAAGCTTTCTTT.

The rearrangement links TRBV5-1 to TRBJ1-5; D gene uncertain. The V and J ends lost 0 bases and 1 base respectively, with 8 bases between them. CDR1 and CDR2 (germline): SGHRS, YFSETQ. The CDR3 consists of 15 residues. The CDR3 region is CASSLGPESNQPQHF. The CDR3, as DNA: TGCGCCAGCAGCTTGGGACCGGAGAGCAATCAGCCCCAGCATTTT. The full variable domain, in which reference TRBV5-1 and TRBJ1-5 provide the parts outside the CDR3, is KAGVTQTPRYLIKTRGQQVTLSCSPISGHRSVSWYQQTPGQGLQFLFEYFSETQRNKGNFPGRFSGRQFSNSRSEMNVSTLELGDSALYLCASSLGPESNQPQHFGDGTRLSIL.

The chain has TRBV5-1 and TRBJ1-4; 7 bases line up with TRBD1. The V gene end was trimmed by 1 base and the J gene end by 6 bases; junction bases not matched to a gene: 6. This CDR3 has 15 residues. CDR1 SGHRS and CDR2 YFSETQ come from the germline V gene. The CDR3 nucleotides are TGCGCCAGCAGCTTGCAGGCAGGGGGAGATGAAAAACTGTTTTTT. Protein sequence: CASSLQAGGDEKLFF.

This chain uses TRBV7-2 with TRBJ2-3, with D perhaps matching TRBD2 (5 bases). There are 16 residues in the CDR3. Germline CDR1 reads SGHTA; CDR2 reads FQGNSA. V shed 5 bases and J shed 2 bases, with 17 bases lying between them. The CDR3 reads CASSPHGGLNTDTQYF. In DNA, the CDR3 is TGTGCCAGCAGCCCCCACGGCGGACTTAACACAGATACGCAGTATTTT.

This clone is deemed medium-sized. CDR3 sequence (DNA): TGTGCCAGTAGTCCGTTTTACGGACAGGGGAGTGAAGCTTTCTTT. This codes for CASSPFYGQGSEAFF. This chain connects TRBV19 to TRBJ1-1; 9 bases agree with TRBD1. The CDR3 is 15 residues long. CDR1 is LNHDA, CDR2 SQIVND, per germline (reference sequence). The V gene end was trimmed by 5 bases and the J gene end by 7 bases; junction bases not matched to a gene: 11.

The chain combines TRBV4-3 with TRBJ2-5; D is possibly TRBD2 (5 bases). Germline CDR1 is LGHNA and CDR2 is YSLEER. This CDR3 contains 13 residues. V was pared by 4 bases and J by 5 bases, with 11 bases between. The CDR3 DNA reads TGCGCCAGCAGCCCCTCCACGGGGGAGACCCAGTACTTC. It specifies CASSPSTGETQYF.

The V gene is TRBV7-8, the J gene TRBJ2-6; D not certain. Germline assignment: CDR1 SGHVS and CDR2 FQNEAQ. Trimming pared 3 bases from V and 0 bases from J, leaving 9 bases between. The CDR3 contains 16 residues. The CDR3 nucleotides are TGTGCCAGCAGCTTGGGCGTTAGCTCTGGGGCCAACGTCCTGACTTTC. Encoded protein: CASSLGVSSGANVLTF. Filled out from reference TRBV7-8 and TRBJ2-6, the complete variable domain reads GAGVSQSPRYKVAKRGQDVALRCDPISGHVSLFWYQQALGQGPEFLTYFQNEAQLDKSGLPSDRFFAERPEGSVSTLKIQRTQQEDSAVYLCASSLGVSSGANVLTFGAGSRLTVL.

The chain recombines TRBV29-1 with TRBJ2-3; tentatively, D is TRBD1 (7 bases). The V end was cut by 7 bases, the J end by 3 bases, with 17 bases between. The CDR3 spans 14 residues. Per the germline V gene, CDR1 is SQVTM and CDR2 is ANQGSEA. The CDR3 DNA sequence: TGCAGCGCTAATCGGCAGGGGGGAACAGATACGCAGTATTTT. This gives the protein CSANRQGGTDTQYF.

This clone was counted at least ten times. The chain carries TRBV6-1 and TRBJ2-3; 7 bases match TRBD2. Germline V gene lookup returns CDR1 MNHNS and CDR2 SASEGT. V trimming: 2 bases; J trimming: 1 base; junction bases outside the gene matches: 6. The CDR3 is 16 amino acids. The CDR3 is CASSETAGIGTDTQYF. DNA for the CDR3: TGTGCCAGCAGTGAAACAGCGGGAATAGGCACAGATACGCAGTATTTT.

The chain has TRBV9 and TRBJ2-7; 9 positions agree with TRBD2. Trimming cost V 2 bases and J 2 bases; bases outside gene matches: 5. The CDR3 is 15 amino acids. The germline V gene encodes CDR1 SGDLS and CDR2 YYNGEE. The CDR3 protein is CASSVSSGSTYEQYF. CDR3 DNA: TGTGCCAGCAGCGTGAGTAGCGGGAGCACCTACGAGCAGTACTTC.

This clone was seen a handful of times. V usage is TRBV6-5 and J usage is TRBJ2-2; D remains ambiguous. Germline V gene lookup returns CDR1 MNHEY and CDR2 SVGAGI. Trimming removed 7 bases at V and 5 bases at J, with 11 bases between. The CDR3 has 13 amino acids. Written as DNA, the CDR3 is TGTGCCAGCACGAGGAGCCGTACCGGGGAGCTGTTTTTT. This encodes CASTRSRTGELFF.

The rearrangement links TRBV29-1 to TRBJ2-7; tentative D call: TRBD2 (6 bases). The V and J ends lost 3 bases and 4 bases respectively, with 22 bases between them. This CDR3 spans 16 amino acids. In germline, CDR1 is SQVTM, CDR2 ANQGSEA. The CDR3 nucleotides read TGCAGCGTTGATAGCAAGGCGGAAGGACTAATGTACGAGCAGTACTTC. It yields the protein CSVDSKAEGLMYEQYF.

In this sample, this clone turned up many times. The chain links TRBV9 to TRBJ2-1; no clear D. The germline CDR1 and CDR2 sequences are SGDLS and YYNGEE. This CDR3 has 13 amino acids. V lost 0 bases, J lost 9 bases, and 10 bases lay in between. CDR3 loop: CASSVDQRREQFF. The CDR3 DNA follows: TGTGCCAGCAGCGTAGATCAGCGTCGTGAGCAGTTCTTC.

This clone has just one count. The gene calls are TRBV5-1 and TRBJ1-1; 8 nucleotides line up with TRBD1. Germline CDR1 SGHRS, CDR2 YFSETQ. The J segment lost 11 bases and the V segment lost 5 bases, leaving 14 bases of the junction unmatched. The length of the CDR3 is 14 residues. The CDR3 DNA follows: TGCGCCAGCAGTCACGGGGACAGGTCCGACAGGGCTTTCTTT. It yields the protein CASSHGDRSDRAFF.

J is TRBJ2-2 and V is TRBV6-2 or TRBV6-3; 7 bases line up with TRBD2. Germline values: CDR1 MNHEY, CDR2 SVGEGT. The CDR3 runs to 15 residues. Losses at the gene ends were 6 bases for V and 4 bases for J; bases not matched to a gene: 8. CDR3: CASSPLRTSTGELFF. In DNA, the CDR3 is TGTGCCAGCAGCCCACTCCGGACTAGCACCGGGGAGCTGTTTTTT.

The chain is built from TRBV6-6 and TRBJ2-7, with 8 bases matching TRBD1. This CDR3 is 14 amino acids long. V was clipped by 2 bases and J by 1 base; unmatched bases: 1. In germline, CDR1 is MNHNY, CDR2 SVGAGI (reference sequence). The CDR3 sequence is CASSYRTGSYEQYF. CDR3 nucleotides: TGTGCCAGCAGTTACCGGACAGGGTCCTACGAGCAGTACTTC.

V gene TRBV14 combines with J gene TRBJ1-6, with TRBD1 matching 10 bases. The CDR3 contains 17 residues. With V trimmed by 4 bases and J by 7 bases, 10 bases remained unmatched. Germline V gene sequence: CDR1 SGHDN, CDR2 FVKESK. The DNA of the CDR3 is TGTGCCAGCAGCCGCCGACGGGGACAGGGGCCCAATTCACCCCTCCACTTT. It specifies CASSRRRGQGPNSPLHF.

The chain couples TRBV7-2 to TRBJ1-1, with D perhaps matching TRBD1 (5 bases). The germline V gene encodes CDR1 SGHTA and CDR2 FQGNSA. The CDR3 contains 15 residues. The V end lost 4 bases, the J end lost 5 bases, and 17 bases lay between the germline ends. Here the CDR3 DNA reads TGTGCCAGCAGCTCAGACAGTAAAAGGAGAACTGAAGCTTTCTTT. Its translation: CASSSDSKRRTEAFF.

The sample holds one count of this clone. This sample also contains other DNA sequences that code for the same CDR3. The rearrangement links TRBV19 to TRBJ1-5; 7 bases agree with TRBD1. The CDR3 sequence is 15 residues long. V lost 5 bases to trimming and J lost 2 bases; unmatched junction nucleotides: 6. The germline V gene has CDR1 LNHDA and CDR2 SQIVND (reference sequence). The CDR3: CASSPRTGGNQPQHF. The CDR3 nucleotides read TGTGCCAGTAGTCCTCGTACAGGGGGCAATCAGCCCCAGCATTTT.

J is TRBJ1-2 and V is TRBV29-1; possibly TRBD1 for D (6 bases). Trimming shortened V by 5 bases and J by 4 bases, and 14 bases separated the two germline ends. Germline V gives CDR1 SQVTM, CDR2 ANQGSEA. The CDR3 totals 13 residues. The CDR3 bases are TGCAGCGTTTTTTCGGACAGACCCTATGGCTACACCTTC. It codes for CSVFSDRPYGYTF.

V and J are TRBV7-2 and TRBJ2-7; the match to TRBD2 covers 11 bases. V trimming: 10 bases; J trimming: 0 bases; junction bases outside the gene matches: 5. Germline CDR1 is SGHTA and CDR2 is FQGNSA. The CDR3 runs to 14 residues. CDR3 sequence: CATSLAGGSYEQYF. DNA of the CDR3: TGTGCCACTTCCCTAGCGGGGGGCTCCTACGAGCAGTACTTC.

The sample holds many counts of this clone. J is TRBJ1-4 and V is TRBV6-6, with D hard to call. The CDR3 has 13 residues. V lost 0 bases to trimming and J lost 10 bases, with 9 bases between them. The germline V gene has CDR1 MNHNY and CDR2 SVGAGI (reference sequence). The DNA of the CDR3 is TGTGCCAGCAGTTACTCAGTAGTTGGAAAACTGTTTTTT. Translating it yields CASSYSVVGKLFF.

This clone was seen a few times. The V gene is TRBV7-9, the J gene TRBJ2-5; the match to TRBD2 covers 11 bases. Germline V gene sequence: CDR1 SEHNR, CDR2 FQNEAQ (reference sequence). This CDR3 is built from 17 residues. J was trimmed by 0 bases and V by 4 bases; bases with no gene match: 7. This CDR3 reads CASSWRSSGRYQETQYF. DNA for the CDR3: TGTGCCAGCAGCTGGAGGTCTAGCGGGAGGTACCAAGAGACCCAGTACTTC.

The chain uses TRBV9 and TRBJ2-4, with D possibly matching TRBD1 (5 bases). Germline V CDR1 and CDR2: SGDLS, YYNGEE. CDR3 length: 14 amino acids. V lost 2 bases to trimming and J lost 6 bases, with 12 bases between them. In DNA form, the CDR3 reads TGTGCCAGCAGCGTGGAGCCACAGGCAAACATTCAGTACTTC. Translating it yields CASSVEPQANIQYF.

The chain combines TRBV4-3 with TRBJ1-2; TRBD1 aligns across 9 bases. Losses at the gene ends were 0 bases for V and 7 bases for J; bases not matched to a gene: 6. The CDR3 extends over 15 amino acids. Germline CDR1 reads LGHNA; CDR2 reads YSLEER. CDR3 in DNA: TGCGCCAGCAGCCAAGACCCGGGACAGGGCGGTGGCTACACCTTC. Its translation is CASSQDPGQGGGYTF.

CDR3 sequence reads: CASSLTGGLSYNEQFF. In nucleotides, the CDR3 is TGTGCCAGCAGCCTTACAGGGGGCCTCTCCTACAATGAGCAGTTCTTC. The chain recombines TRBV7-2 with TRBJ2-1, with 9 bases that match TRBD1. The CDR3 contains 16 residues. With V trimmed by 5 bases and J by 0 bases, 5 bases remained unmatched. The germline V gene encodes CDR1 SGHTA and CDR2 FQGNSA.

The gene calls are TRBV7-2 and TRBJ2-3; 8 bases align to TRBD2. V shed 8 bases, J shed 6 bases, and the junction held 7 bases outside the gene matches. CDR3 length: 13 amino acids. Germline assignment: CDR1 SGHTA and CDR2 FQGNSA. CDR3 residues: CASSSGRGDTQYF. DNA of the CDR3: TGTGCCAGCTCCTCCGGGAGGGGGGATACGCAGTATTTT.

The chain links TRBV6-6 to TRBJ1-1; TRBD1 matches at 9 bases. The germline V gene has CDR1 MNHNY and CDR2 SVGAGI (reference sequence). This CDR3 comprises 16 residues. V gave up 4 bases and J gave up 3 bases; unmatched junction bases: 9. CDR3 DNA: TGTGCCAGCAGTTCCGGACAGGGGCGGGGAGACACTGAAGCTTTCTTT. It is translated as CASSSGQGRGDTEAFF.

The gene calls are TRBV14 and TRBJ2-7, with 7 bases that match TRBD2. Germline loops: CDR1 SGHDN, CDR2 FVKESK. The CDR3 runs to 21 residues. After removal of 2 bases from V and 2 bases from J, the junction contained 24 bases not matched to a gene. The chain's CDR3 is CASSQRPGILTSGTPTYEQYF. The CDR3 DNA follows: TGTGCCAGCAGCCAACGCCCAGGAATTTTGACAAGCGGGACCCCGACCTACGAGCAGTACTTC. Based on the CDR3 plus reference TRBV14 and TRBJ2-7, the full variable domain is EAGVTQFPSHSVIEKGQTVTLRCDPISGHDNLYWYRRVMGKEIKFLLHFVKESKQDESGMPNNRFLAERTGGTYSTLKVQPAELEDSGVYFCASSQRPGILTSGTPTYEQYFGPGTRLTVT.

The chain links TRBV19 to TRBJ1-4; 7 bases are shared with TRBD1. V lost 6 bases, J lost 6 bases, and 10 bases stayed unmatched. The germline V gene encodes CDR1 LNHDA and CDR2 SQIVND (reference sequence). CDR3 length: 15 amino acids. This CDR3 reads CASSYDRARDEKLFF. In DNA, the CDR3 is TGTGCCAGTAGCTACGACAGGGCTCGGGATGAAAAACTGTTTTTT. The variable domain in full, completed from reference TRBV19 and TRBJ1-4, reads DGGITQSPKYLFRKEGQNVTLSCEQNLNHDAMYWYRQDPGQGLRLIYYSQIVNDFQKGDIAEGYSVSREKKESFPLTVTSAQKNPTAFYLCASSYDRARDEKLFFGSGTQLSVL.